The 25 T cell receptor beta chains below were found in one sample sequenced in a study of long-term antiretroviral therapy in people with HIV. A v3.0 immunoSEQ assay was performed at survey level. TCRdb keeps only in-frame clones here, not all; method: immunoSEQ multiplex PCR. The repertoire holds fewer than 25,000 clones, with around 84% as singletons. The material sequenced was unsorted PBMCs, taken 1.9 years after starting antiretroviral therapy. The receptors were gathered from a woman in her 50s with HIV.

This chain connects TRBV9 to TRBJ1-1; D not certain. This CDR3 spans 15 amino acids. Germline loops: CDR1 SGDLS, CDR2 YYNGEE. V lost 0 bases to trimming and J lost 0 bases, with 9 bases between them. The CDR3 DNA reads TGTGCCAGCAGCGTAGGGTCTTTCATGAACACTGAAGCTTTCTTT. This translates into CASSVGSFMNTEAFF.

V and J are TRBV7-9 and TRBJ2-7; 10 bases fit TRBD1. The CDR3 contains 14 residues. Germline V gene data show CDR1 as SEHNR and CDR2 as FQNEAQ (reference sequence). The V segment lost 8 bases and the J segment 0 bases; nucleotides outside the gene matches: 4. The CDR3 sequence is CASRRDRGSYEQYF. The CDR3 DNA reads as TGTGCCAGCCGCCGGGACAGGGGCTCCTACGAGCAGTACTTC.

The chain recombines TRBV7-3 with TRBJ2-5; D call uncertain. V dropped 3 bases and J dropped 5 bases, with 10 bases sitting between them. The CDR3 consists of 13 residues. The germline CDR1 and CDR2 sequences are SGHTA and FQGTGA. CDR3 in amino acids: CASSFGIRETQYF. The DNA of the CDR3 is TGTGCCAGCAGCTTTGGTATCCGGGAGACCCAGTACTTC.

CDR3 bases: TGTGCCAGCAGCCACCGGACAAGCACGACAGATACGCAGTATTTT. Protein product: CASSHRTSTTDTQYF. The gene calls are TRBV14 and TRBJ2-3; D is possibly TRBD1 (5 bases). This CDR3 comprises 15 residues. The V end was cut by 3 bases, the J end by 3 bases, with 13 bases between. Germline V gene lookup returns CDR1 SGHDN and CDR2 FVKESK.

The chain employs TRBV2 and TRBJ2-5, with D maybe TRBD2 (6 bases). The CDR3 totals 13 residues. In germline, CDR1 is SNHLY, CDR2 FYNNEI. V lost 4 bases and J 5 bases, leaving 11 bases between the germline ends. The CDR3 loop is CASSVGGLETQYF. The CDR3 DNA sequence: TGTGCCAGCAGTGTCGGGGGTTTGGAGACCCAGTACTTC.

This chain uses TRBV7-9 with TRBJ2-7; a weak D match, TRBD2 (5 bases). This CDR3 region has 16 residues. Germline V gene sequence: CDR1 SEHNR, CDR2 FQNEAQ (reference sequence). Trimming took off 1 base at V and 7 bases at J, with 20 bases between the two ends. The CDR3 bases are TGTGCCAGCAGCTTAGAAGGTCTCGTCGTCGGGGAAGAGCAGTACTTC. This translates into CASSLEGLVVGEEQYF.

CDR3 bases: TGTGCCAGCAGTTCTTACCAGACAGGTGACTATGGCTACACCTTC. Its protein product is CASSSYQTGDYGYTF. The V call is TRBV27, the J call TRBJ1-2; possible D gene TRBD1, 6 bases. Germline CDR1 and CDR2: MNHEY and SMNVEV (reference sequence). The CDR3 loop spans 15 amino acids. V lost 4 bases, J lost 3 bases, and 15 bases lay in between.

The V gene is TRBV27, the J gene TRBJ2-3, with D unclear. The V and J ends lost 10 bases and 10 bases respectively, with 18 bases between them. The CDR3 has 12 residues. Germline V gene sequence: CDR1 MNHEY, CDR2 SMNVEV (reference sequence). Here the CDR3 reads CATSQATMAQYF. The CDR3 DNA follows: TGTGCCACCTCACAAGCCACCATGGCGCAGTATTTT.

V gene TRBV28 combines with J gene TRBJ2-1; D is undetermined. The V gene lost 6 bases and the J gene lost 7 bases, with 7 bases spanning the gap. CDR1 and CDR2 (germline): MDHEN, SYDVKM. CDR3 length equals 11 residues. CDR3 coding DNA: TGTGCCAGCAGGGGTTGGAATGAGCAGTTCTTC. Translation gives CASRGWNEQFF.

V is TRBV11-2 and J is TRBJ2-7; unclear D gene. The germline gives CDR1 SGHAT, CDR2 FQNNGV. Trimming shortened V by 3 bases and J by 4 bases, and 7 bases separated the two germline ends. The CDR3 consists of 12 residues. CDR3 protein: CASSLGSYEQYF. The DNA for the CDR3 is TGTGCCAGCAGCTTGGGTTCGTACGAGCAGTACTTC.

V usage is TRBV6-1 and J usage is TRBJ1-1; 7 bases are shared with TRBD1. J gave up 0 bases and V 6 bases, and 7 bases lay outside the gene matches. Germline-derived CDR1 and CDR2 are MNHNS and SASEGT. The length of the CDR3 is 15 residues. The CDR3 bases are TGTGCCAGCAGGATGGACAGGATGGTGAACACTGAAGCTTTCTTT. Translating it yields CASRMDRMVNTEAFF.

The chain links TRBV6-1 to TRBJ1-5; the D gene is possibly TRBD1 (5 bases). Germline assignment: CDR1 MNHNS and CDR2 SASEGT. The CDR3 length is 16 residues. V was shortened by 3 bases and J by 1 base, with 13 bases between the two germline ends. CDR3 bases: TGTGCCAGCAGTGAGGGCAGGGTTTCGAGCAATCAGCCCCAGCATTTT. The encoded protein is CASSEGRVSSNQPQHF.

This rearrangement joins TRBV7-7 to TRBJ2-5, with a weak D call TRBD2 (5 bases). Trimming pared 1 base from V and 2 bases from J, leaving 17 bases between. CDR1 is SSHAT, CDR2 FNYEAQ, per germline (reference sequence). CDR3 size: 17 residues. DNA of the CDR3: TGTGCCAGCAGCTTAGGGGGAGCCCAGAGGCCGCAAGAGACCCAGTACTTC. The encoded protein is CASSLGGAQRPQETQYF.

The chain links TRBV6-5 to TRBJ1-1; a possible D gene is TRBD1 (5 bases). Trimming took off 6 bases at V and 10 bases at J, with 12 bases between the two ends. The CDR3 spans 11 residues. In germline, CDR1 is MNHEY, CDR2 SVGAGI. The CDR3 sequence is CASSQGGGAFF. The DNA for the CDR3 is TGTGCCAGCAGCCAGGGTGGGGGAGCTTTCTTT.

The CDR3 here is CASSLALGERVTEAFF. CDR3 bases: TGCGCCAGCAGCTTGGCCCTAGGGGAGAGGGTAACTGAAGCTTTCTTT. V usage is TRBV5-1 and J usage is TRBJ1-1; possible D gene TRBD1, 5 bases. Between the trimmed V and J ends, which lost 0 bases and 5 bases, there was a span of 17 bases. This CDR3 region has 16 residues. The germline V gene has CDR1 SGHRS and CDR2 YFSETQ.

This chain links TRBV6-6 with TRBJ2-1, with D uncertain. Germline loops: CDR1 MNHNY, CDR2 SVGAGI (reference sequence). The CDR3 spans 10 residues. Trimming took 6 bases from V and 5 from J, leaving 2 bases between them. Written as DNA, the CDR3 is TGTGCCAGCAGGGACAATGAGCAGTTCTTC. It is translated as CASRDNEQFF.

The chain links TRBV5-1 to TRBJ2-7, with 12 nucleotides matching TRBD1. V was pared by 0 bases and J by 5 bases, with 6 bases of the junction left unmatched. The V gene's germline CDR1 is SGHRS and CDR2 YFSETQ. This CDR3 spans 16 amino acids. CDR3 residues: CASSLVGTGGVDEQYF. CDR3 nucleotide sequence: TGCGCCAGCAGCTTGGTGGGGACAGGGGGCGTCGACGAGCAGTACTTC. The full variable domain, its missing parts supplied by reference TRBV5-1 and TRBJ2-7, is KAGVTQTPRYLIKTRGQQVTLSCSPISGHRSVSWYQQTPGQGLQFLFEYFSETQRNKGNFPGRFSGRQFSNSRSEMNVSTLELGDSALYLCASSLVGTGGVDEQYFGPGTRLTVT.

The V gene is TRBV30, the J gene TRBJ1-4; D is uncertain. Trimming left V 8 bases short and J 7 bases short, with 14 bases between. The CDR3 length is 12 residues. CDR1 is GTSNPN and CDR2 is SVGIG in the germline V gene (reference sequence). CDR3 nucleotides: TGTGCCCTACCGGACGCTCCTGAAAAACTGTTTTTT. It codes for CALPDAPEKLFF.

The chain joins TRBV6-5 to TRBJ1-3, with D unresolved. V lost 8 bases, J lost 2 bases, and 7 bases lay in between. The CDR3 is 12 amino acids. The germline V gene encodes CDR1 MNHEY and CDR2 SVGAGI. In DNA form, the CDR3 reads TGTGCCAGCCCCAGAGCTGGAAACACCATATATTTT. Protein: CASPRAGNTIYF.

The CDR3, as DNA: TGTGCCAGTAGTAACCTAGACAGTAACATTCAGTACTTC. This translates into CASSNLDSNIQYF. The V gene is TRBV19, the J gene TRBJ2-4, with D possibly TRBD1 on 5 matching bases. The CDR3 runs to 13 residues. Trimming removed 4 bases from V and 7 bases from J, with 11 bases in between. Germline V gene data show CDR1 as LNHDA and CDR2 as SQIVND (reference sequence). The entire variable domain, with the rest obtained from reference TRBV19 and TRBJ2-4, is as follows: DGGITQSPKYLFRKEGQNVTLSCEQNLNHDAMYWYRQDPGQGLRLIYYSQIVNDFQKGDIAEGYSVSREKKESFPLTVTSAQKNPTAFYLCASSNLDSNIQYFGAGTRLSVL.

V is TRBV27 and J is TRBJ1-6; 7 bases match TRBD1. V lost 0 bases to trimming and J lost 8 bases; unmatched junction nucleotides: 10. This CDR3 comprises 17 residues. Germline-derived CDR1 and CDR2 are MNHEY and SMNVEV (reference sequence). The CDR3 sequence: CASSLSIEGGSHSPLHF. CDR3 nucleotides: TGTGCCAGCAGTTTATCGATCGAAGGGGGCTCGCATTCACCCCTCCACTTT.

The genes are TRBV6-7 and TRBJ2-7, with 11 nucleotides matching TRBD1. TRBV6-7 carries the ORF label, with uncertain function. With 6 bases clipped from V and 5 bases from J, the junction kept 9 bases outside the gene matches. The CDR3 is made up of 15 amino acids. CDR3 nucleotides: TGTGCCAGCAGCCATGGAGGGACAGGGGGAGACGAGCAGTACTTC. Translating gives CASSHGGTGGDEQYF.

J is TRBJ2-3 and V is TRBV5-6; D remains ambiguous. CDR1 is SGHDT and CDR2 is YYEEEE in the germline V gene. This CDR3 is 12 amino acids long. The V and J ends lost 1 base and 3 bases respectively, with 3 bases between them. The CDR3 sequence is CASSLQTDTQYF. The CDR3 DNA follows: TGTGCCAGCAGCTTGCAGACAGATACGCAGTATTTT. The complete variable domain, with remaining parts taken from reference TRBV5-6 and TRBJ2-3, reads DAGVTQSPTHLIKTRGQQVTLRCSPKSGHDTVSWYQQALGQGPQFIFQYYEEEERQRGNFPDRFSGHQFPNYSSELNVNALLLGDSALYLCASSLQTDTQYFGPGTRLTVL.

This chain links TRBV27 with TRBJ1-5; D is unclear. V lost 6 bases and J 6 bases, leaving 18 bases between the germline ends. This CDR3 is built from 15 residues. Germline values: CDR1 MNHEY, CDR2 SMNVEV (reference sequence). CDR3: CASRPDMGAFQPQHF. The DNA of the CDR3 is TGTGCCAGCAGGCCTGACATGGGCGCCTTTCAGCCCCAGCATTTT.

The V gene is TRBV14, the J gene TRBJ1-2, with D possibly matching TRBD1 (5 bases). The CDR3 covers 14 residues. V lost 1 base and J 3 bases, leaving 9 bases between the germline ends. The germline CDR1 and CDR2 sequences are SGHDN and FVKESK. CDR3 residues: CASSQGQGHYGYTF. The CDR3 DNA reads TGTGCCAGCAGCCAAGGGCAGGGACACTATGGCTACACCTTC.